Shown below are 13 T cell receptor beta chains from a single sample sequenced in a study of cytomegalovirus exposure and HLA in healthy donors (dated 2017 in TCRdb). Library preparation was by the immunoSEQ multiplex PCR assay. The multiplex PCR relied on a mix of 60 forward primers for TCR Vbeta segments and 13 reverse primers for TCR Jbeta segments. The source is immuneACCESS, and TCRdb retained only in-frame sequences with V and J called. Part of the clones is not carried over; for the studies checked, unresolved V genes explain less than half of this, and the remainder is unexplained. In this sample the table shows 160,000 or so clones, about 80% of which occur a single time. The top ten constitute 2.1% of the sample. The sequenced sample consisted of PBMCs. These receptors were collected from a man in his forties in good health and CMV-seronegative.

This clone was found a few times. J is TRBJ1-2 and V is TRBV6-1; D is uncertain. Germline V gene sequence: CDR1 MNHNS, CDR2 SASEGT. This CDR3 spans 15 amino acids. Deletions cut 6 bases from V and 3 bases from J, with 17 bases between. The CDR3 DNA reads as TGTGCCAGCAGACCCACCGGGAAGAGGGACTATGGCTACACCTTC. Protein product: CASRPTGKRDYGYTF.

V is TRBV2 and J is TRBJ1-2; D may be TRBD1 (6 bases). Trimming removed 0 bases at V and 8 bases at J, with 10 bases between. The CDR3 consists of 13 residues. Germline V gene data show CDR1 as SNHLY and CDR2 as FYNNEI. The CDR3: CASSEARGGGYTF. As DNA, the CDR3 is TGTGCCAGCAGTGAAGCTCGAGGGGGAGGCTACACCTTC.

CDR3 sequence: CASSVGHSSYEQYF. The CDR3 DNA sequence: TGTGCCAGCAGTGTTGGGCACAGTTCCTACGAGCAGTACTTC. V is TRBV6-1 and J is TRBJ2-7; D not resolved. Trimming pared 4 bases from V and 1 base from J, leaving 11 bases between. The CDR3 totals 14 residues. Germline assignment: CDR1 MNHNS and CDR2 SASEGT.

V and J are TRBV15 and TRBJ1-2, with 10 bases aligning to TRBD1. Germline-derived CDR1 and CDR2 are LNHNV and YYDKDF (reference sequence). The trim removed 0 bases at V and 7 bases at J, leaving 5 bases unmatched. CDR3 length: 15 residues. CDR3 amino acids: CATSRDGGTGAGYTF. The CDR3 nucleotides are TGTGCCACCAGCAGAGATGGGGGGACAGGGGCTGGCTACACCTTC.

This clone was observed once. The chain couples TRBV28 to TRBJ2-5; 8 positions match TRBD2. The length of the CDR3 is 17 residues. Per the germline V gene, CDR1 is MDHEN and CDR2 is SYDVKM. Unmatched junction bases numbered 16, after V lost 6 bases and J lost 4 bases. CDR3 DNA sequence: TGTGCCAGCAGCACGGTACTAGCGGAAAATCCTTTAGAGACCCAGTACTTC. This gives the protein CASSTVLAENPLETQYF. Full variable domain (missing parts from reference TRBV28 and TRBJ2-5): DVKVTQSSRYLVKRTGEKVFLECVQDMDHENMFWYRQDPGLGLRLIYFSYDVKMKEKGDIPEGYSVSREKKERFSLILESASTNQTSMYLCASSTVLAENPLETQYFGPGTRLLVL.

The V and J genes are TRBV6-5 and TRBJ2-1, with 11 nucleotides matching TRBD1. Per germline, CDR1 MNHEY and CDR2 SVGAGI. CDR3 length: 14 amino acids. V was pared by 1 base and J by 15 bases, with 8 bases of the junction left unmatched. CDR3 sequence: CASSYFPGQGALFF. CDR3 bases: TGTGCCAGCAGTTACTTCCCAGGACAGGGGGCCCTGTTCTTC.

The chain uses TRBV29-1 and TRBJ2-7, with TRBD1 matching 12 bases. Germline V gene data show CDR1 as SQVTM and CDR2 as ANQGSEA. Trimming took 3 bases from V and 8 from J; bases not matched to a gene: 5. This CDR3 has 13 amino acids. CDR3 coding DNA: TGCAGCGTTGACCCGGGACAGGGGGCGAAGCAGTACTTC. Amino acids: CSVDPGQGAKQYF.

The chain is built from TRBV7-2 and TRBJ1-1; D gene ambiguous. The CDR3 consists of 13 residues. V lost 2 bases to trimming and J lost 0 bases, with 4 bases between them. The germline V gene encodes CDR1 SGHTA and CDR2 FQGNSA. In nucleotides, the CDR3 is TGTGCCAGCAGCTTACCAATGAACACTGAAGCTTTCTTT. It codes for CASSLPMNTEAFF.

The V call is TRBV27, the J call TRBJ1-4, with 11 bases aligning to TRBD1. Germline values: CDR1 MNHEY, CDR2 SMNVEV (reference sequence). The CDR3 consists of 16 residues. Trimming took 5 bases from V and 7 from J; bases not matched to a gene: 9. The CDR3 is CASSLRTGGRSEKLFF. Here the CDR3 DNA reads TGTGCCAGCAGTCTAAGGACAGGGGGCCGAAGTGAAAAACTGTTTTTT.

The V and J genes are TRBV11-2 and TRBJ2-1; D unresolved. Between the trimmed V and J ends, which lost 2 bases and 8 bases, there was a span of 19 bases. Germline CDR1 SGHAT, CDR2 FQNNGV. The CDR3 is made up of 16 amino acids. Here the CDR3 reads CASSLIMSPLQDEQFF. As DNA, the CDR3 is TGTGCCAGCAGCTTAATCATGAGTCCCCTGCAGGATGAGCAGTTCTTC.

The genes are TRBV23-1 and TRBJ2-7; tentative D call: TRBD1 (5 bases). TRBV23-1 belongs to the ORF category, with a function that is uncertain. V was pared by 2 bases and J by 3 bases, with 8 bases between. The CDR3 is 13 residues long. CDR3: CASSQGHHYEQYF. CDR3 bases: TGCGCCAGCAGTCAAGGACACCACTACGAGCAGTACTTC.

On this clone: Relative to the germline gene, one junction end is altered; a read error may explain this. The chain joins TRBV7-9 to TRBJ2-6; D unresolved. This CDR3 is 15 amino acids long. Germline V gene sequence: CDR1 SEHNR, CDR2 FQNEAQ (reference sequence). The CDR3 nucleotides read TGTTCCAGCAGACGCGCAGGTGACGGGGCCAACGTCCTGACTTTC. Protein: CSSRRAGDGANVLTF.

The gene calls are TRBV5-4 and TRBJ2-7; D is unresolved. The V end was cut by 4 bases, the J end by 5 bases, with 13 bases between. CDR3 size: 13 residues. Germline CDR1 reads SGHNT; CDR2 reads YYREEE (reference sequence). The CDR3 DNA reads as TGTGCCAGCAGCCCCGGGTCCGCCAACGAGCAGTACTTC. Translating it yields CASSPGSANEQYF.